This T cell receptor (beta chain) appears in the sequencing data of a study of cytomegalovirus exposure and HLA in healthy donors. Study outcomes and limitations: A later look showed TCR association rates differing by HLA locus, highest for DRB1 and lowest for HLA-C. Segments of the TCR beta V type were, in most cases, productive about 90% or about 30% of the time in an earlier analysis. CMV serostatus stood as the only immune exposure information on hand.

The V gene's germline CDR1 is SNHLY and CDR2 FYNNEI. The V end was cut by 6 bases, the J end by 4 bases, with 9 bases between. There are 12 residues in the CDR3. The study ran its PCR with 60 Vbeta and 13 Jbeta primers. The data were produced by immunoSEQ multiplex PCR, yet TCRdb's version contains in-frame clones alone and is incomplete. The sample yields about 160,000 clones, around 78% seen once. For this clone: The antigen remains unidentified.

This chain uses TRBV2 with TRBJ1-1, with unresolved D. The receptor was isolated from a woman aged 40 to 50 in good health and CMV-seropositive. Sequences were obtained from PBMCs. CDR3 residues: CASSDIPTEAFF. The CDR3 DNA is TGTGCCAGCAGCGACATACCCACTGAAGCTTTCTTT.